The rows below give T cell receptor beta chains drawn from one sample of a study of shared clonotypes between healthy human individuals. Repertoires were generated with immunoSEQ multiplex PCR, while TCRdb's copy carries only in-frame clones and drops some. The profile covers more than 850,000 clones, with about 84% appearing a single time and 0.5% to 0.6% taken by the ten largest. The sequenced material came from memory CD4+ T cells from PBMCs. These receptors were obtained from a man between 18 and 29 years old in good health. Some clones in this sample may be carry-over from other donors' samples. Both conserved end residues are part of each CDR3.

J gene	V gene	CDR3 protein
TRBJ1-1	TRBV18	CASSPTGDLNTEAFF
TRBJ1-5	TRBV29-1	CSVAGGGDNQPQHF
TRBJ1-4	TRBV28	CASSLGQGNEKLFF
TRBJ2-7	TRBV18	CASSQKRQTSYEQYF
TRBJ1-1	TRBV6-1	CASSDYGGAFF
TRBJ2-5	TRBV6-5	CASSYPGSKETQYF
TRBJ2-2	TRBV28	CASSVSGRGGELFF
TRBJ2-7	TRBV10-3	CAISEYSGTKYEQYF
TRBJ1-2	TRBV9	CASSVGVGNDGYTF
TRBJ2-1	TRBV27	CASSLSQNRAPYNEQFF
TRBJ2-7	TRBV6-5	CASRGTGGHYEQYF
TRBJ2-6	TRBV5-4	CASSVPGYSGANVLTF
TRBJ2-4	TRBV5-1	CASSLEVGAKNIQYF
TRBJ2-7	TRBV10-3	CAISESAGGFYEQYF
TRBJ1-1	TRBV2	CASSALPADWTEAAFF
TRBJ2-4	TRBV5-1	CASSLDSGKNIQYF
TRBJ2-2	TRBV4-2	CASSQRLIGELFF
TRBJ2-1	TRBV5-4	CASSLVGAVMIF
TRBJ2-3	TRBV28	CASSFRTGGTDTQYF
TRBJ2-3	TRBV6-1	CASSGGRGTDTQYF
TRBJ1-5	TRBV5-1	CASSFDGYSNQPQHF
TRBJ1-1	TRBV18	CASSPLQGSTEAFF
TRBJ1-1	TRBV7-2	CASSFTGALAAFF
TRBJ1-2	TRBV5-1	CASSLGGGNYGYTF
TRBJ2-1	TRBV14	CASSQDLEGEQFF
TRBJ2-1	TRBV4-2	CASSQQLDTNEQFF
TRBJ1-5	TRBV27	CASSYSGGTGQPQHF
TRBJ2-3	TRBV4-1	CASSQDLLTGASTDTQYF
TRBJ2-1	TRBV5-1	CASSFSLAGVTGEQFF